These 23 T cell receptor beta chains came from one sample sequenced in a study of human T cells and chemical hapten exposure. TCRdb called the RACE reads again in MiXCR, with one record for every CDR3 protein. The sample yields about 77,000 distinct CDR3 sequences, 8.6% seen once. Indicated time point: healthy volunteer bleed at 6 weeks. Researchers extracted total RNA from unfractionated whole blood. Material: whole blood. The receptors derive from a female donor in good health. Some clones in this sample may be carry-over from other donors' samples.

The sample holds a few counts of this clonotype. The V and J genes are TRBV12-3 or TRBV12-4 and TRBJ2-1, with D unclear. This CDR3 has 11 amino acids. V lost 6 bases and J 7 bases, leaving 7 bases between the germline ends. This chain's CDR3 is CASSLSNEQFF. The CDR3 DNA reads TGTGCCAGCAGCCTTTCGAATGAGCAGTTCTTC.

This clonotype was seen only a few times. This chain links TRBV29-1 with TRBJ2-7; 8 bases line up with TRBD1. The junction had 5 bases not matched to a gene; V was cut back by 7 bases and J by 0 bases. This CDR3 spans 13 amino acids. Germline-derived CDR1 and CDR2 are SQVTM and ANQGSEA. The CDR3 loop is CSAKDRDSYEQYF. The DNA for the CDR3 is TGCAGCGCGAAGGACAGGGACTCCTACGAGCAGTACTTC.

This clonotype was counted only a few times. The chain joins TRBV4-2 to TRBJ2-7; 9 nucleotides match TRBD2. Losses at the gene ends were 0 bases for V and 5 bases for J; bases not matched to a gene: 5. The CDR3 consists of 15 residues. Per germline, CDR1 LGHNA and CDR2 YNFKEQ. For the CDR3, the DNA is TGTGCCAGCAGCCAAGACGCGGGGGGGCCCAACGAGCAGTACTTC. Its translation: CASSQDAGGPNEQYF.

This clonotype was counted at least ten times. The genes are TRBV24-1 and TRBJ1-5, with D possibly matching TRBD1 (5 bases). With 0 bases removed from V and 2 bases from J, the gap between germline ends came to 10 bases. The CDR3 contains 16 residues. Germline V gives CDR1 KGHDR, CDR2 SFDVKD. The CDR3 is CATSDLSRDGNQPQHF. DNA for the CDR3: TGTGCCACCAGTGATTTGTCCAGGGACGGCAATCAGCCCCAGCATTTT.

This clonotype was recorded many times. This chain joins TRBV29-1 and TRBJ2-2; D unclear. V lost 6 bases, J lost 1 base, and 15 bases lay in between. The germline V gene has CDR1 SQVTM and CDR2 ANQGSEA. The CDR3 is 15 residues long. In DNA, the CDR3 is TGCAGCGTAGACGCCAGACAAGGGAACACCGGGGAGCTGTTTTTT. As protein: CSVDARQGNTGELFF.

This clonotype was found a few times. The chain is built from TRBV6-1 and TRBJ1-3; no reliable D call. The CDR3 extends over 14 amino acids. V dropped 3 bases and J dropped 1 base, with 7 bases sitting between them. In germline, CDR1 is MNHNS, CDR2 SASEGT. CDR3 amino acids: CASSDWGSGNTIYF. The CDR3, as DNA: TGTGCCAGCAGTGATTGGGGATCTGGAAACACCATATATTTT.

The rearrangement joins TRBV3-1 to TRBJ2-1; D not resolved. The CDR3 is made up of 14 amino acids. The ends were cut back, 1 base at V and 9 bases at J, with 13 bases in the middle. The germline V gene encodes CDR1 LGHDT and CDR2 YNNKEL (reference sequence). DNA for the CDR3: TGTGCCAGCAGCCAAGGTGACACGGGTAGTGAGCAGTTCTTC. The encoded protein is CASSQGDTGSEQFF.

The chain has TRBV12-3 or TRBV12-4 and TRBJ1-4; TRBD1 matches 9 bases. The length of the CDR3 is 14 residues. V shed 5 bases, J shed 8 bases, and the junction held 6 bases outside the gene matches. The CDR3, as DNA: TGTGCCAGCAGTCGGACAGGGGTTGAGGAAAAACTGTTTTTT. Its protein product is CASSRTGVEEKLFF.

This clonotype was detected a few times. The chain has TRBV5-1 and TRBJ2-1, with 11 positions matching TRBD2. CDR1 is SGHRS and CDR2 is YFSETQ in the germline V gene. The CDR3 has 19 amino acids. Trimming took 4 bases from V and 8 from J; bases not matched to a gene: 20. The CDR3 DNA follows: TGCGCCAGCAGCCAACGTCCACCTCTAGCGGGGGGAGGAACGGATGAGCAGTTCTTC. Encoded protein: CASSQRPPLAGGGTDEQFF.

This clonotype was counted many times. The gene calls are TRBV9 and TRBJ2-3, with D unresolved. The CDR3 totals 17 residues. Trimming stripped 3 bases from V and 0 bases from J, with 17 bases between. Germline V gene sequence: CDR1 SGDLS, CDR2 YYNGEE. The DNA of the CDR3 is TGTGCCAGCAGCGGGCGACTGGTCCAATCTAGCACAGATACGCAGTATTTT. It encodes CASSGRLVQSSTDTQYF. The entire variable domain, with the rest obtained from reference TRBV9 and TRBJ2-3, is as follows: DSGVTQTPKHLITATGQRVTLRCSPRSGDLSVYWYQQSLDQGLQFLIQYYNGEERAKGNILERFSAQQFPDLHSELNLSSLELGDSALYFCASSGRLVQSSTDTQYFGPGTRLTVL.

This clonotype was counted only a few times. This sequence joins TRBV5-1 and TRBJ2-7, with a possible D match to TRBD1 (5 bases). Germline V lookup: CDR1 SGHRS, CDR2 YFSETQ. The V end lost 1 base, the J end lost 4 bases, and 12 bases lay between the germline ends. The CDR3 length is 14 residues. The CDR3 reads CASSLKGPQYEQYF. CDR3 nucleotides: TGCGCCAGCAGCTTGAAGGGGCCCCAGTACGAGCAGTACTTC.

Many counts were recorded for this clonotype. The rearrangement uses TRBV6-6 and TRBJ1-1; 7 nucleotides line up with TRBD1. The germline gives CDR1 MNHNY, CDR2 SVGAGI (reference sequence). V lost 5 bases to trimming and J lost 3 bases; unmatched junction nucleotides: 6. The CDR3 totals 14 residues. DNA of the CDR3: TGTGCCAGCAGTCTCCCGAGGGGGCACACTGAAGCTTTCTTT. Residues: CASSLPRGHTEAFF.

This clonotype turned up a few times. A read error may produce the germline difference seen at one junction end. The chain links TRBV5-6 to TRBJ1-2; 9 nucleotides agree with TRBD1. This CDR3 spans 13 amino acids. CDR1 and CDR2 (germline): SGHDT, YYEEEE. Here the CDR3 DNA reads TGTGTCAGCAGCTGGGACAGGGATAATGGCTACACCTTC. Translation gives CVSSWDRDNGYTF.

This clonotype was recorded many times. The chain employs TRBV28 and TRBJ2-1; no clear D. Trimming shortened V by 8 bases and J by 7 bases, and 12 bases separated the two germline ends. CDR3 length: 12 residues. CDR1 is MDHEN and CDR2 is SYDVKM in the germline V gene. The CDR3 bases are TGTGCCAGCCTCGGCCTTCAGAATGAGCAGTTCTTC. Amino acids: CASLGLQNEQFF.

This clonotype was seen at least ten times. As DNA, the CDR3 is TGTGCCAGCAGCTCCTCGACAGGGCACTACGAGCAGTACTTC. Translating gives CASSSSTGHYEQYF. The chain joins TRBV7-9 to TRBJ2-7; TRBD1 aligns across 7 bases. From germline, CDR1 is SEHNR and CDR2 FQNEAQ (reference sequence). CDR3 length: 14 residues. V lost 4 bases and J lost 3; bases outside the gene matches: 6.

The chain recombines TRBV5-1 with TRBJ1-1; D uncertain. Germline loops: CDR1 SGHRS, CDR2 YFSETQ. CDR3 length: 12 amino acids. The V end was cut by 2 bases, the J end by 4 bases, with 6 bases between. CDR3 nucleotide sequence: TGCGCCAGCAGCTTTTCAAGCACTGAAGCTTTCTTT. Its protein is CASSFSSTEAFF.

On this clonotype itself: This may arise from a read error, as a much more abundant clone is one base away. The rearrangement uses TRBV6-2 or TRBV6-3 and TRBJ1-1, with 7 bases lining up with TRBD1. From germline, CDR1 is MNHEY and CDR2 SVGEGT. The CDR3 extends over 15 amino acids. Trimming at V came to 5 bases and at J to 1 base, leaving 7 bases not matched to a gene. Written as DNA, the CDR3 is TGTGCCAGCAGTCGAGACAGGGCCAGGAACACTGAAGCTTTCTTT. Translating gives CASSRDRARNTEAFF.

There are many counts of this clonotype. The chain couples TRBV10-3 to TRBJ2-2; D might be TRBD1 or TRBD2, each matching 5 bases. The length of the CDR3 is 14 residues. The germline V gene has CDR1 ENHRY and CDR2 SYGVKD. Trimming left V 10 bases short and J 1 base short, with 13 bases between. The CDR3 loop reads CATLRDGNTGELFF. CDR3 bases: TGTGCCACCCTTCGGGACGGGAACACCGGGGAGCTGTTTTTT.

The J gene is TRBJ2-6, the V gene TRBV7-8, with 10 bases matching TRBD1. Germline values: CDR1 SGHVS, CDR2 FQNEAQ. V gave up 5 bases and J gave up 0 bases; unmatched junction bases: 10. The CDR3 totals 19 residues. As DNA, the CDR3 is TGTGCCAGCAGCCCGCGTCCGACAGGGGGCCGCTCTGGGGCCAACGTCCTGACTTTC. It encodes CASSPRPTGGRSGANVLTF.

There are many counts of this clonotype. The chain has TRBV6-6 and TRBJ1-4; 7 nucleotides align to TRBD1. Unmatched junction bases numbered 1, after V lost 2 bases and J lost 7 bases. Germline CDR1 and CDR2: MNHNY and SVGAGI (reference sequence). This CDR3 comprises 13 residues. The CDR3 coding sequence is TGTGCCAGCAGTTACCGGGACAGTGAAAAACTGTTTTTT. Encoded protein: CASSYRDSEKLFF.

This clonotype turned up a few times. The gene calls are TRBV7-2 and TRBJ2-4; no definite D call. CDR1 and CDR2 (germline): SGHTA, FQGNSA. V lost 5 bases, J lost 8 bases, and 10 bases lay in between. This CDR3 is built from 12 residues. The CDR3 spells CASSPYPDIQYF. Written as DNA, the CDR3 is TGTGCCAGCAGCCCCTATCCTGACATTCAGTACTTC.

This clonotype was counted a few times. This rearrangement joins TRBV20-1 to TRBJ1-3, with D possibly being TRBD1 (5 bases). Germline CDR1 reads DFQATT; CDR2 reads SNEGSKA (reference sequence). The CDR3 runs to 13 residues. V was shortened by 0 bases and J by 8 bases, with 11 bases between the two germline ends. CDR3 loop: CSARDWGEDTIYF. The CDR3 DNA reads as TGCAGTGCTAGAGATTGGGGCGAAGACACCATATATTTT.

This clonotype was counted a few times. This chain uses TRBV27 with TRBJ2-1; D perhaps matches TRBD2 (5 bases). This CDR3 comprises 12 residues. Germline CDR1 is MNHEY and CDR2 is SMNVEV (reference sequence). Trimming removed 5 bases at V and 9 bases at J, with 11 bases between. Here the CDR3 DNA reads TGTGCCAGCAGTCCACTAGGAGGTGAGCAGTTCTTC. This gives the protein CASSPLGGEQFF.